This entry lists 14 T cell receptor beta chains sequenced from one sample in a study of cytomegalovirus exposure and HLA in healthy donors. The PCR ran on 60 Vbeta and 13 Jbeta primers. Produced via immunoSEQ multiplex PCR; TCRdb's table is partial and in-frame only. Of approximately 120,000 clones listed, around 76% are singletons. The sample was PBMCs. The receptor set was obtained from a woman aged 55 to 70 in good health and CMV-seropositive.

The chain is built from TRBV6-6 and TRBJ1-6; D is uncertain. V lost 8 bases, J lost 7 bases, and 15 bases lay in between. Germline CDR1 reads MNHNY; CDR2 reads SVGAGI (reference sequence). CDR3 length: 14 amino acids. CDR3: CASRSETANSPLHF. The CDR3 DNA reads TGTGCCAGCCGCAGCGAAACCGCGAATTCACCCCTCCACTTT.

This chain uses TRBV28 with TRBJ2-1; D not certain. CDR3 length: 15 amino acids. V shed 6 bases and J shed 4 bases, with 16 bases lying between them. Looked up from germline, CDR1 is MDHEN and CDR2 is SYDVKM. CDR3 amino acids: CASSSTPGTYNEQFF. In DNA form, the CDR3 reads TGTGCCAGCAGCTCCACCCCCGGTACTTACAATGAGCAGTTCTTC.

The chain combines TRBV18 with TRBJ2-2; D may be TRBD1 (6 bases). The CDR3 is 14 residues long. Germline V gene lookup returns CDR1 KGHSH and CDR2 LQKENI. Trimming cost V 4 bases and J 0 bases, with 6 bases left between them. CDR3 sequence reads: CASSQGANTGELFF. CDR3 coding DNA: TGTGCCAGCTCACAGGGGGCGAACACCGGGGAGCTGTTTTTT. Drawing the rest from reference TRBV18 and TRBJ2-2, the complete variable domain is NAGVMQNPRHLVRRRGQEARLRCSPMKGHSHVYWYRQLPEEGLKFMVYLQKENIIDESGMPKERFSAEFPKEGPSILRIQQVVRGDSAAYFCASSQGANTGELFFGEGSRLTVL.

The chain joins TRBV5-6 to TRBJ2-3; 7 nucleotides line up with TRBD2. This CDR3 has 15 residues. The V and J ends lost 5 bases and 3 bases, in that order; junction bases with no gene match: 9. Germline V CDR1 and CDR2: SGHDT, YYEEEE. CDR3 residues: CASSPPGLTTDTQYF. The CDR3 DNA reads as TGTGCCAGCAGTCCTCCGGGACTAACAACAGATACGCAGTATTTT.

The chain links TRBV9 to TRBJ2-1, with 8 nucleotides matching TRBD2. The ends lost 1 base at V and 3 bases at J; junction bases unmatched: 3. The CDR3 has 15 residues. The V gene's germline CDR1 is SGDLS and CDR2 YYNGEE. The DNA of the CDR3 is TGTGCCAGCAGCGTATCTAGCGGGTACTACAATGAGCAGTTCTTC. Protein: CASSVSSGYYNEQFF.

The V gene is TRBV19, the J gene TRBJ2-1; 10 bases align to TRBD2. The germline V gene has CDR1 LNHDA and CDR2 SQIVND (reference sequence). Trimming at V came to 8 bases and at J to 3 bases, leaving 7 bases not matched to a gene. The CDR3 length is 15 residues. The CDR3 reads CASGLADYGYNEQFF. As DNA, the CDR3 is TGTGCCAGTGGACTAGCGGACTATGGCTACAATGAGCAGTTCTTC.

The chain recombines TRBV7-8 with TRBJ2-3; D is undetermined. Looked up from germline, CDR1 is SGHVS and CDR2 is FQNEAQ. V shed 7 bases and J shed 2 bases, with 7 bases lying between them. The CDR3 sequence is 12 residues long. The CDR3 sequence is CASTLYTDTQYF. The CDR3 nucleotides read TGTGCCAGCACCCTATACACAGATACGCAGTATTTT.

The CDR3 loop is CAWSVTGGDGYTF. In DNA form, the CDR3 reads TGTGCCTGGAGTGTAACAGGGGGAGATGGCTACACCTTC. The chain carries TRBV30 and TRBJ1-2; 8 bases match TRBD1. The V and J ends lost 0 bases and 6 bases, in that order; junction bases with no gene match: 3. The CDR3 is 13 residues long. Germline V gives CDR1 GTSNPN, CDR2 SVGIG (reference sequence).

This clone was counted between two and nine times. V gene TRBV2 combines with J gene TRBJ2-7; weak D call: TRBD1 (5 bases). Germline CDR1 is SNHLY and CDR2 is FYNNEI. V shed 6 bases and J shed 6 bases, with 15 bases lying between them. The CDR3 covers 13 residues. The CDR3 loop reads CASRGPRSGEQYF. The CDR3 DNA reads TGTGCCAGCAGGGGGCCTAGGTCCGGCGAGCAGTACTTC. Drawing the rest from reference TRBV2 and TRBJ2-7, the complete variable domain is EPEVTQTPSHQVTQMGQEVILRCVPISNHLYFYWYRQILGQKVEFLVSFYNNEISEKSEIFDDQFSVERPDGSNFTLKIRSTKLEDSAMYFCASRGPRSGEQYFGPGTRLTVT.

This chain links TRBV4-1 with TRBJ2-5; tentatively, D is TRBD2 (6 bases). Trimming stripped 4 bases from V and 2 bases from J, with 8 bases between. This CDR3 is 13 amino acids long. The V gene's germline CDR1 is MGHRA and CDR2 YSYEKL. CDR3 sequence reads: CASSRGLQETQYF. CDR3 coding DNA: TGCGCCAGCAGCCGAGGACTACAAGAGACCCAGTACTTC.

CDR3 in DNA: TGTGCCAGCAGCTTAGACGGCGGGGGGGCCCCATGGGGTGAGCAGTACTTC. This codes for CASSLDGGGAPWGEQYF. The J gene is TRBJ2-7, the V gene TRBV7-2, with 9 positions matching TRBD2. The V gene's germline CDR1 is SGHTA and CDR2 FQGNSA. The CDR3 covers 17 residues. With 1 base clipped from V and 7 bases from J, the junction kept 14 bases outside the gene matches.

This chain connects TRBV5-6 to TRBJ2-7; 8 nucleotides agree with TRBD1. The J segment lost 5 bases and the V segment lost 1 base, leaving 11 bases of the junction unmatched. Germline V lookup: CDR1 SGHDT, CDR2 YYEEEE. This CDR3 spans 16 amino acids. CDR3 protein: CASSLFPSGGGDEQYF. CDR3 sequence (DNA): TGTGCCAGCAGCTTGTTCCCGTCAGGGGGCGGCGACGAGCAGTACTTC.

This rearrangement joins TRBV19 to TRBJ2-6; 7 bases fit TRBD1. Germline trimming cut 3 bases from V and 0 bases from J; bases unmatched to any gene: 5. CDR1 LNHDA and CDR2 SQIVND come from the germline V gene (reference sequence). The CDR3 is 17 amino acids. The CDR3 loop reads CASSIRGDSSGANVLTF. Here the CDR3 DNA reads TGTGCCAGTAGTATTAGAGGGGACAGCTCTGGGGCCAACGTCCTGACTTTC.

CDR3 residues: CASSRGQGGAETQYF. The DNA of the CDR3 is TGCGCCAGCAGCCGGGGACAGGGAGGAGCGGAGACCCAGTACTTC. The chain has TRBV4-3 and TRBJ2-5; 9 positions match TRBD1. With V trimmed by 4 bases and J by 5 bases, 8 bases remained unmatched. The CDR3 has 15 residues. The germline gives CDR1 LGHNA, CDR2 YSLEER.